Described below is a single T cell receptor beta chain sequence and its context. Its antigen is currently unknown. TCRdb called the reads again in MiXCR, with one record for every CDR3 protein. Of 200,000 to 250,000 distinct CDR3 sequences in the sample, around 40% are singletons; the top ten hold approximately 60%. This sample stems from a study of T cell repertoires in cytomegalovirus infection. The V end lost 1 base, the J end lost 0 bases, and 13 bases lay between the germline ends. The germline V gene has CDR1 SEHNR and CDR2 FQNEAQ (reference sequence). The CDR3 spans 17 residues. The sequence derives from a human donor in good health (CMV status not recorded). Some clones in this sample may be carry-over from other donors' samples. The rearrangement joins TRBV7-9 to TRBJ1-5; D is uncertain. The sequenced sample was CD8+ T cells from cultured PBMCs, obtained from culture after CMV antigen stimulation. CDR3 protein: CASSLDMTTDSNQPQHF. For the CDR3, the DNA is TGTGCCAGCAGCTTAGACATGACTACAGATAGCAATCAGCCCCAGCATTTT.